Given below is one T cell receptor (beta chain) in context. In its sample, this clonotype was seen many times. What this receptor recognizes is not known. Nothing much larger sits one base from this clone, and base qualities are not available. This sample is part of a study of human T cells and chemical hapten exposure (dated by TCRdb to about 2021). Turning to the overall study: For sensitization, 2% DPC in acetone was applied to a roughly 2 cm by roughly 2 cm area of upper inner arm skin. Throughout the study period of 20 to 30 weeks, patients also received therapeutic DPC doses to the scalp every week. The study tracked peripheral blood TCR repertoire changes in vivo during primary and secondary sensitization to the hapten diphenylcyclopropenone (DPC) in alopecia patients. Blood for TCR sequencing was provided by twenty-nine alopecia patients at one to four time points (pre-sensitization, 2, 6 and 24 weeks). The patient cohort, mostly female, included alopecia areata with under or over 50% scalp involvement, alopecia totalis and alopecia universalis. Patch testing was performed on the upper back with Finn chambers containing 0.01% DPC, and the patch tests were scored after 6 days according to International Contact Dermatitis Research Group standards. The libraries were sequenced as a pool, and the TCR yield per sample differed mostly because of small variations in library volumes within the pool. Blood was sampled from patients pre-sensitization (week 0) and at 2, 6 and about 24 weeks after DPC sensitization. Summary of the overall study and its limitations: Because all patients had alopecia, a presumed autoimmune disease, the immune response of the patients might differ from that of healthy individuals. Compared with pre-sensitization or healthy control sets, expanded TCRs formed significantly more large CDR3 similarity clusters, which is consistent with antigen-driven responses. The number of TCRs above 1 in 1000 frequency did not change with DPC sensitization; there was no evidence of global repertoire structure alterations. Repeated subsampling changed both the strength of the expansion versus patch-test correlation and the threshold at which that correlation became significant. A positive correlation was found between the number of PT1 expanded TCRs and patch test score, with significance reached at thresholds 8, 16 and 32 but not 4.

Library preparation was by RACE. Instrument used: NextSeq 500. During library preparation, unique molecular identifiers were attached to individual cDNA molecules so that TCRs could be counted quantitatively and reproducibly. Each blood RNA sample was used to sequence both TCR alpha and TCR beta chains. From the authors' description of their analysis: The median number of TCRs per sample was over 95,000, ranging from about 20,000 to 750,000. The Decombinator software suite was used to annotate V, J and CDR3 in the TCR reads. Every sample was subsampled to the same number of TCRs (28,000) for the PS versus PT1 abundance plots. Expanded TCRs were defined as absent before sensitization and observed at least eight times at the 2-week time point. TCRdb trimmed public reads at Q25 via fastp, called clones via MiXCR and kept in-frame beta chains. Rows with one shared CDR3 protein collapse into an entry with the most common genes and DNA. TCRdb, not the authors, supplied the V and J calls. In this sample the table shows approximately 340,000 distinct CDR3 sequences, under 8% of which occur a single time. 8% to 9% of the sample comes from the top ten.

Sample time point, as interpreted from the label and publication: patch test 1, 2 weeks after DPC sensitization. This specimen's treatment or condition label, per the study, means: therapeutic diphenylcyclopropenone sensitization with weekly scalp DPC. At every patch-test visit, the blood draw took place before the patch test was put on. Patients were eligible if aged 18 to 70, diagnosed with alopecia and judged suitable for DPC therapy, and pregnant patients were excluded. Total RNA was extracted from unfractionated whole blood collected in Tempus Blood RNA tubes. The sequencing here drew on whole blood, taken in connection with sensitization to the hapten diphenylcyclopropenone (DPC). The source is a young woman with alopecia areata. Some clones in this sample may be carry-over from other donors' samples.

The DNA is as follows: TGTGCCAGCAGTTCCTCCTTCGCGGGGAGCACAGATACGCAGTATTTT. This is translated as CASSSSFAGSTDTQYF. This receptor chain uses TRBV6-5 and TRBJ2-3; TRBD2 is perhaps the D gene, given 6 matching bases. The germline V gene provides CDR1 MNHEY and CDR2 SVGAGI. The CDR3 holds 16 amino acids from the cysteine to the phenylalanine. Kept here is only the CDR3 DNA, which spans 48 bases and is read in frame from base 1. V and J are truncated by 4 bases and 0 bases respectively, leaving an intervening sequence of 14 bases.